The 27 T cell receptor beta chains listed next were all sequenced from one sample in a study of blood T cell repertoires in COVID-19. TCRdb's table, derived via immunoSEQ multiplex PCR, lists solely in-frame clones and lacks some. The sample shows hundreds of thousands of clones, approximately 81% of them seen only once. The source material was peripheral blood. All receptors come from an elderly woman with acute or convalescent COVID-19.

This sequence joins TRBV5-1 and TRBJ2-5; D is ambiguous. Germline loops: CDR1 SGHRS, CDR2 YFSETQ. The germline V and J ends were trimmed by 5 bases and 1 base, with 15 bases remaining between them. The CDR3 is 15 amino acids. The CDR3 loop reads CASSKIDVRQETQYF. The DNA of the CDR3 is TGCGCCAGCAGTAAAATAGATGTACGCCAAGAGACCCAGTACTTC.

This sequence joins TRBV11-3 and TRBJ2-5, with 9 nucleotides matching TRBD1. Germline V lookup: CDR1 SGHNT, CDR2 YENEEA. V gave up 6 bases and J gave up 5 bases; unmatched junction bases: 7. The CDR3 spans 14 residues. The CDR3 spells CASSPRGQGETQYF. The CDR3 DNA reads as TGTGCCAGCAGTCCCCGAGGACAGGGGGAGACCCAGTACTTC.

This clone was counted a single time. CDR3 residues: CASRYGQGVGTEAFF. CDR3 DNA: TGCGCCAGCAGGTACGGACAGGGCGTCGGTACTGAAGCTTTCTTT. The chain is built from TRBV5-1 and TRBJ1-1, with TRBD1 identical over 8 bases. Germline V gene data show CDR1 as SGHRS and CDR2 as YFSETQ. This CDR3 region has 15 residues. V was clipped by 5 bases and J by 5 bases; unmatched bases: 11.

The J gene is TRBJ1-2, the V gene TRBV18, with 7 bases aligning to TRBD1. CDR3 length equals 14 residues. V was clipped by 3 bases and J by 4 bases; unmatched bases: 5. The V gene's germline CDR1 is KGHSH and CDR2 LQKENI. The CDR3 protein is CASSPETGSYGYTF. CDR3 coding DNA: TGTGCCAGCTCACCCGAGACAGGGAGCTATGGCTACACCTTC.

Note on this clone: Other DNA sequences in this sample translate to the same CDR3. The chain links TRBV6-5 to TRBJ1-2; no clear D gene. Per germline, CDR1 MNHEY and CDR2 SVGAGI. The CDR3 loop spans 14 amino acids. Trimming took off 0 bases at V and 5 bases at J, with 10 bases between the two ends. Written as DNA, the CDR3 is TGTGCCAGCAGTTACTCGGGTGGAGATTATGGCTACACCTTC. Translated: CASSYSGGDYGYTF.

The chain uses TRBV7-9 and TRBJ2-2; 10 bases fit TRBD1. The CDR3 runs 16 residues. J lost 5 bases, V lost 5 bases, and 8 bases had no gene match. The V gene's germline CDR1 is SEHNR and CDR2 FQNEAQ (reference sequence). The DNA for the CDR3 is TGTGCCAGCAGCGCGGGGACAGGGGTAGGGACCGGGGAGCTGTTTTTT. Translated: CASSAGTGVGTGELFF.

The chain joins TRBV6-5 to TRBJ1-2; 7 nucleotides line up with TRBD1. The CDR3 runs 11 residues. With 6 bases clipped from V and 8 bases from J, the junction kept 3 bases outside the gene matches. Germline CDR1 MNHEY, CDR2 SVGAGI. CDR3 protein: CASSPGQGYTF. DNA of the CDR3: TGTGCCAGCAGCCCGGGACAGGGCTACACCTTC.

The CDR3 sequence: CASSTLAGGWNTDTQYF. CDR3 bases: TGTGCCAGTAGTACCCTAGCGGGGGGGTGGAACACAGATACGCAGTATTTT. The chain uses TRBV19 and TRBJ2-3; 12 bases are shared with TRBD2. Germline lookup yields CDR1 LNHDA and CDR2 SQIVND (reference sequence). This CDR3 contains 17 residues. Trimming removed 4 bases from V and 2 bases from J; junction bases left unmatched: 7.

The genes are TRBV5-1 and TRBJ1-2, with D possibly matching TRBD1 (5 bases). The germline V gene encodes CDR1 SGHRS and CDR2 YFSETQ. V lost 4 bases to trimming and J lost 1 base, with 11 bases between them. The CDR3 length is 14 residues. This CDR3 reads CASSAFRDNYGYTF. CDR3 nucleotide sequence: TGCGCCAGCAGCGCGTTCAGGGATAACTATGGCTACACCTTC.

The chain employs TRBV6-6 and TRBJ1-6, with a weak D call TRBD1 (5 bases). CDR3 length equals 14 residues. V was pared by 0 bases and J by 8 bases, with 8 bases between. Germline lookup yields CDR1 MNHNY and CDR2 SVGAGI (reference sequence). The CDR3: CASSYSGEDSPLHF. The CDR3 DNA follows: TGTGCCAGCAGTTACTCAGGGGAAGATTCACCCCTCCACTTT.

The J gene is TRBJ2-1, the V gene TRBV3-1 (or the pseudogene TRBV3-2), with a weak D call TRBD2 (6 bases). The germline V gene encodes CDR1 LGHDT and CDR2 YNNKEL (reference sequence). Trimming removed 5 bases at V and 7 bases at J, with 12 bases between. The CDR3 length is 13 residues. The CDR3 region has the DNA TGTGCCAGCAGCACTCGGACTACGAATGAGCAGTTCTTC. Its translation: CASSTRTTNEQFF.

The chain combines TRBV6-2 or TRBV6-3 with TRBJ1-1; D remains ambiguous. The CDR3 spans 16 residues. Germline V gives CDR1 MNHEY, CDR2 SVGEGT. Trimming removed 4 bases at V and 4 bases at J, with 19 bases between. This CDR3 is CASSSPVGGPSTEAFF. CDR3 nucleotide sequence: TGTGCCAGCAGTTCCCCTGTGGGAGGCCCGAGCACTGAAGCTTTCTTT.

The chain recombines TRBV3-1 (or the pseudogene TRBV3-2) with TRBJ2-2; 8 bases match TRBD1. Trimming cost V 4 bases and J 5 bases; bases outside gene matches: 9. The CDR3 runs to 16 residues. Germline CDR1 LGHDT, CDR2 YNNKEL (reference sequence). DNA of the CDR3: TGTGCCAGCAGCCTTGACAGGGGAGTAGAAACCGGGGAGCTGTTTTTT. Translating it yields CASSLDRGVETGELFF.

In its sample, this clone was seen once. The chain links TRBV5-1 to TRBJ1-4; maybe TRBD1 (5 bases). The CDR3 contains 14 residues. Germline CDR1 reads SGHRS; CDR2 reads YFSETQ. V lost 0 bases, J lost 8 bases, and 11 bases lay in between. CDR3 coding DNA: TGCGCCAGCAGCTTGGAAGGAGGGGAGGAAAAACTGTTTTTT. Residues: CASSLEGGEEKLFF.

The chain employs TRBV5-4 and TRBJ1-5; tentatively, D is TRBD1 (6 bases). V dropped 0 bases and J dropped 3 bases, with 13 bases sitting between them. Germline CDR1 and CDR2: SGHNT and YYREEE (reference sequence). The CDR3 contains 16 residues. The CDR3 coding sequence is TGTGCCAGCAGCTTGGGGTCTGGGGGCAACAATCAGCCCCAGCATTTT. Translated, it gives CASSLGSGGNNQPQHF.

This chain joins TRBV19 and TRBJ2-3, with 8 bases identical to TRBD2. V trimming: 6 bases; J trimming: 2 bases; junction bases outside the gene matches: 4. CDR1 is LNHDA and CDR2 is SQIVND in the germline V gene (reference sequence). The CDR3 totals 14 residues. CDR3 sequence (DNA): TGTGCCAGTAGGGGCGGGAGGAACACAGATACGCAGTATTTT. Translated: CASRGGRNTDTQYF.

This chain links TRBV19 with TRBJ1-1; no firm D call. Germline CDR1 is LNHDA and CDR2 is SQIVND (reference sequence). Trimming pared 5 bases from V and 4 bases from J, leaving 14 bases between. The CDR3 spans 14 residues. Written as DNA, the CDR3 is TGTGCCAGTAGTTCCAGGCGGGCTGCCACTGAAGCTTTCTTT. This encodes CASSSRRAATEAFF.

Comments on this clone: Sequence at one end of the junction differs from germline and may be a read error. The chain links TRBV3-1 (or the pseudogene TRBV3-2) to TRBJ2-3; 13 bases match TRBD2. The germline gives CDR1 LGHDT, CDR2 YNNKEL (reference sequence). The length of the CDR3 is 17 residues. Here the CDR3 reads CASSHARLAGGTDTQYF. CDR3 bases: TGTGCCAGCAGCCACGCACGACTAGCGGGAGGCACGGATACGCAGTATTTT.

This clone has a handful of counts. The rearrangement links TRBV30 to TRBJ2-1; TRBD2 might be the D (6 bases). V lost 4 bases, J lost 6 bases, and 13 bases lay in between. CDR3 length: 13 amino acids. Germline V lookup: CDR1 GTSNPN, CDR2 SVGIG (reference sequence). The CDR3 is CAWKRQGLNEQFF. The CDR3 DNA is TGTGCCTGGAAAAGGCAGGGACTCAATGAGCAGTTCTTC.

V is TRBV18 and J is TRBJ2-3; TRBD2 might be the D (6 bases). CDR1 and CDR2 (germline): KGHSH, LQKENI. CDR3 length: 15 amino acids. The germline V and J ends were trimmed by 5 bases and 3 bases, with 15 bases remaining between them. The CDR3 reads CASSAIAGITDTQYF. CDR3 bases: TGTGCCAGCTCAGCCATTGCGGGGATAACAGATACGCAGTATTTT.

This chain connects TRBV20-1 to TRBJ2-7; no reliable D call. The CDR3 has 11 amino acids. Trimming stripped 6 bases from V and 4 bases from J, with 10 bases between. Germline CDR1 and CDR2: DFQATT and SNEGSKA (reference sequence). CDR3 nucleotide sequence: TGCAGTGCCCCCCGAGGATACGAGCAGTACTTC. Translation: CSAPRGYEQYF.

Only a few counts were recorded for this clone. The V gene is TRBV28, the J gene TRBJ2-3; weak D call: TRBD1 (5 bases). The germline V gene encodes CDR1 MDHEN and CDR2 SYDVKM. Trimming pared 6 bases from V and 1 base from J, leaving 11 bases between. This CDR3 contains 14 residues. In DNA form, the CDR3 reads TGTGCCAGCAGCCCGTCGACAGGCACAGATACGCAGTATTTT. Translation gives CASSPSTGTDTQYF.

The V call is TRBV2, the J call TRBJ2-5, with a tentative D call TRBD1 (7 bases). V was trimmed by 4 bases and J by 3 bases, leaving 12 bases between them. Germline V lookup: CDR1 SNHLY, CDR2 FYNNEI. The CDR3 length is 14 residues. The CDR3 protein is CASSGGTAEETQYF. CDR3 coding DNA: TGTGCCAGCAGTGGCGGGACAGCGGAAGAGACCCAGTACTTC. The full variable domain, rest sourced from reference TRBV2 and TRBJ2-5, is EPEVTQTPSHQVTQMGQEVILRCVPISNHLYFYWYRQILGQKVEFLVSFYNNEISEKSEIFDDQFSVERPDGSNFTLKIRSTKLEDSAMYFCASSGGTAEETQYFGPGTRLLVL.

The chain links TRBV3-1 (or the pseudogene TRBV3-2) to TRBJ2-3; tentatively, D is TRBD1 (5 bases). V was trimmed by 8 bases and J by 6 bases, leaving 15 bases between them. The CDR3 loop spans 13 amino acids. Germline loops: CDR1 LGHDT, CDR2 YNNKEL (reference sequence). The chain's CDR3 is CASEGRGADTQYF. Written as DNA, the CDR3 is TGTGCCAGCGAAGGCCGTGGGGCGGATACGCAGTATTTT.

The chain has TRBV6-6 and TRBJ1-1; tentative D call: TRBD1 (6 bases). From germline, CDR1 is MNHNY and CDR2 SVGAGI (reference sequence). The ends were cut back, 6 bases at V and 5 bases at J, with 10 bases in the middle. This CDR3 comprises 12 residues. CDR3 protein: CASSYRETEAFF. The CDR3 DNA follows: TGTGCCAGCAGCTACAGGGAGACTGAAGCTTTCTTT.

The V and J genes are TRBV19 and TRBJ1-6; 7 bases agree with TRBD1. Germline lookup yields CDR1 LNHDA and CDR2 SQIVND (reference sequence). The CDR3 has 15 residues. V was pared by 3 bases and J by 6 bases, with 5 bases of the junction left unmatched. The CDR3 region has the DNA TGTGCCAGTAGTATCGCCGGGACAGCTAATTCACCCCTCCACTTT. Residues: CASSIAGTANSPLHF.

V usage is TRBV11-2 and J usage is TRBJ1-2, with 8 bases fitting TRBD1. V lost 5 bases and J lost 8; bases outside the gene matches: 13. Germline V gene sequence: CDR1 SGHAT, CDR2 FQNNGV. The CDR3 runs to 15 residues. The CDR3 spells CASSPQPQGARGYTF. The CDR3 DNA reads TGTGCCAGCAGCCCCCAGCCTCAGGGGGCGCGGGGCTACACCTTC.